The 14 T cell receptor beta chains presented below share a single source sample, sequenced in a study of PD-1 blockade in mismatch repair-deficient tumors. Measured with immunoSEQ multiplex PCR; TCRdb has only the in-frame clones, and not every one. The sample has 25,000 to 30,000 clones, approximately 84% seen once. Material: PBMCs, obtained before pembrolizumab treatment. The receptors were sampled from an adult with mismatch repair-deficient cancer.

The chain joins TRBV5-4 to TRBJ2-1; 7 nucleotides line up with TRBD2. From germline, CDR1 is SGHNT and CDR2 YYREEE (reference sequence). With 1 base clipped from V and 8 bases from J, the junction kept 6 bases outside the gene matches. The length of the CDR3 is 14 residues. CDR3 residues: CASSLWGRADEQFF. CDR3 DNA: TGTGCCAGCAGCTTGTGGGGGAGGGCCGATGAGCAGTTCTTC.

V is TRBV7-2 and J is TRBJ2-2; the match to TRBD2 covers 14 bases. Germline CDR1 reads SGHTA; CDR2 reads FQGNSA. Germline trimming cut 1 base from V and 6 bases from J; bases unmatched to any gene: 4. The CDR3 runs 17 residues. The CDR3 is CASSLGRLAGGPGELFF. The CDR3 DNA reads as TGTGCCAGCAGCTTAGGAAGACTAGCGGGAGGGCCCGGGGAGCTGTTTTTT.

This clone was seen a handful of times. The chain employs TRBV7-2 and TRBJ2-7, with 9 bases aligning to TRBD2. The V segment lost 3 bases and the J segment 4 bases; nucleotides outside the gene matches: 4. CDR1 SGHTA and CDR2 FQGNSA come from the germline V gene. The CDR3 contains 14 residues. CDR3 sequence reads: CASSFLAGRYEQYF. The DNA for the CDR3 is TGTGCCAGCAGCTTTCTAGCGGGGAGGTACGAGCAGTACTTC.

The CDR3 loop is CASSPLSGRAVDTQYF. The DNA of the CDR3 is TGTGCCAGTAGTCCTCTGAGCGGGAGGGCCGTAGATACGCAGTATTTT. This chain links TRBV19 with TRBJ2-3; TRBD2 agrees at 10 bases. Germline V gene lookup returns CDR1 LNHDA and CDR2 SQIVND (reference sequence). The CDR3 consists of 16 residues. V trimming: 5 bases; J trimming: 5 bases; junction bases outside the gene matches: 10.

The chain recombines TRBV7-3 with TRBJ2-2, with TRBD1 matching over 7 bases. The length of the CDR3 is 13 residues. The V gene end was trimmed by 8 bases and the J gene end by 4 bases; junction bases not matched to a gene: 4. Germline V CDR1 and CDR2: SGHTA, FQGTGA. The CDR3 reads CASATGRTGELFF. In DNA form, the CDR3 reads TGTGCCAGCGCGACAGGGCGCACCGGGGAGCTGTTTTTT.

A note on this clone: Germline is not matched at one junction end, which may reflect a read error. The same CDR3 is also encoded by other DNA sequences in this sample. The V call is TRBV2, the J call TRBJ1-6; no definite D call. The CDR3 has 15 amino acids. Germline V CDR1 and CDR2: SNHLY, FYNNEI. In DNA, the CDR3 is TGCGCCAGCAGTGAACACCGGGAGGTGTGGTCACCCCTCCACTTT. Translation: CASSEHREVWSPLHF.

The chain has TRBV30 and TRBJ1-2; the match to TRBD1 covers 10 bases. In germline, CDR1 is GTSNPN, CDR2 SVGIG (reference sequence). The CDR3 totals 12 residues. V lost 8 bases and J lost 4; bases outside the gene matches: 4. The CDR3 DNA is TGTGCCGGACAGGGGGAGGGCTATGGCTACACCTTC. Protein sequence: CAGQGEGYGYTF.

The chain carries TRBV19 and TRBJ2-1, with D tentatively TRBD2 (5 bases). Looked up from germline, CDR1 is LNHDA and CDR2 is SQIVND (reference sequence). The CDR3 has 15 amino acids. Trimming removed 7 bases from V and 4 bases from J, with 17 bases in between. This chain's CDR3 is CASTMEGRGYNEQFF. Here the CDR3 DNA reads TGTGCCAGTACCATGGAAGGGCGAGGGTACAATGAGCAGTTCTTC.

The rearrangement links TRBV7-2 to TRBJ1-2, with 8 bases lining up with TRBD1. Germline values: CDR1 SGHTA, CDR2 FQGNSA. Unmatched junction bases numbered 4, after V lost 5 bases and J lost 2 bases. The CDR3 extends over 14 amino acids. Here the CDR3 DNA reads TGTGCCAGCAGCCGCGACAGGGGCAACTATGGCTACACCTTC. As protein: CASSRDRGNYGYTF.

The V gene is TRBV11-2, the J gene TRBJ2-1; D may be TRBD2 (5 bases). CDR3 length: 13 residues. Trimming took 5 bases from V and 8 from J, leaving 13 bases between them. Germline loops: CDR1 SGHAT, CDR2 FQNNGV. This CDR3 is CASSLTRIHEQFF. The DNA for the CDR3 is TGTGCCAGCAGCCTCACTAGAATCCATGAGCAGTTCTTC.

This rearrangement joins TRBV15 to TRBJ2-5; D is perhaps TRBD1 (7 bases). Germline CDR1 and CDR2: LNHNV and YYDKDF (reference sequence). This CDR3 comprises 14 residues. V was trimmed by 1 base and J by 12 bases, leaving 18 bases between them. The CDR3 nucleotides read TGTGCCACCAGCAGAGGCGGGACAGAGACGGGCAAGTACTTC. Amino acids: CATSRGGTETGKYF.

The chain has TRBV9 and TRBJ2-1, with D possibly matching TRBD2 (5 bases). The V gene lost 2 bases and the J gene lost 10 bases, with 19 bases spanning the gap. Per the germline V gene, CDR1 is SGDLS and CDR2 is YYNGEE. The CDR3 runs to 15 residues. The CDR3 sequence: CASSVLGDGTGEQFF. The CDR3 coding sequence is TGTGCCAGCAGCGTTCTGGGCGATGGCACGGGAGAGCAGTTCTTC.

The chain is built from TRBV28 and TRBJ2-1; perhaps TRBD1 as D (6 bases). CDR1 and CDR2 (germline): MDHEN, SYDVKM. This CDR3 comprises 12 residues. Trimming removed 5 bases from V and 16 bases from J, with 18 bases in between. The DNA of the CDR3 is TGTGCCAGCAGTACGCAGGGGACCCGGGGTTTCTTC. It specifies CASSTQGTRGFF.

V is TRBV25-1 and J is TRBJ2-3, with D uncertain. V lost 2 bases and J lost 2, with 14 bases in between. Germline V gives CDR1 MGHDK, CDR2 SYGVNS. This CDR3 has 16 amino acids. As DNA, the CDR3 is TGTGCCAGCAGTGAAATCAGTAGGCGGTACACAGATACGCAGTATTTT. It encodes CASSEISRRYTDTQYF.